These 29 T cell receptor beta chains were sequenced from one sample in a study of neoadjuvant nivolumab and ipilimumab in lung cancer. This table comes from immunoSEQ multiplex PCR, and its TCRdb copy is limited to in-frame clones, with some not included. The sample has approximately 26,000 clones; 65% to 85% are singletons. The sequencing here drew on peripheral blood, taken before neoadjuvant nivolumab, alone or with ipilimumab. The receptors come from an adult with non-small cell lung cancer.

The chain uses TRBV5-1 and TRBJ2-5, with TRBD1 as a possible D gene (5 bases). Germline loops: CDR1 SGHRS, CDR2 YFSETQ. CDR3 length: 14 amino acids. Between the trimmed V and J ends, which lost 0 bases and 2 bases, there was a span of 8 bases. CDR3 loop: CASSLGQQQETQYF. The DNA of the CDR3 is TGCGCCAGCAGCTTGGGACAGCAACAAGAGACCCAGTACTTC.

DNA of the CDR3: TGTGCCAGCAGTTGGCCGGGTCCCACCGCCGAGCAGTACTTC. It encodes CASSWPGPTAEQYF. The chain links TRBV6-5 to TRBJ2-7; D is uncertain. CDR1 is MNHEY and CDR2 is SVGAGI in the germline V gene. The CDR3 is made up of 14 amino acids. Trimming left V 4 bases short and J 6 bases short, with 16 bases between.

The chain couples TRBV9 to TRBJ2-1; TRBD1 aligns across 9 bases. The CDR3 extends over 16 amino acids. Losses at the gene ends were 4 bases for V and 7 bases for J; bases not matched to a gene: 12. The germline V gene has CDR1 SGDLS and CDR2 YYNGEE. CDR3 region: CASSPPGQGYVNEQFF. The CDR3, as DNA: TGTGCCAGCAGCCCCCCAGGACAGGGGTACGTGAATGAGCAGTTCTTC.

J is TRBJ2-5 and V is TRBV5-4; 7 bases align to TRBD2. The V and J ends lost 0 bases and 5 bases, in that order; junction bases with no gene match: 4. The germline V gene has CDR1 SGHNT and CDR2 YYREEE (reference sequence). The CDR3 is 14 amino acids. In DNA, the CDR3 is TGTGCCAGCAGCTTGGTGGGGGGGGAGGAGACCCAGTACTTC. Translation gives CASSLVGGEETQYF.

This clone came up a few times. The chain employs TRBV25-1 and TRBJ2-7; the D gene is possibly TRBD2 (6 bases). CDR3 length: 13 residues. V was pared by 5 bases and J by 7 bases, with 15 bases between. From germline, CDR1 is MGHDK and CDR2 SYGVNS. Here the CDR3 reads CASSTDWRGEQYF. DNA of the CDR3: TGTGCCAGCAGTACCGACTGGCGGGGAGAGCAGTACTTC.

The J gene is TRBJ2-1, the V gene TRBV2, with 8 nucleotides matching TRBD2. The germline gives CDR1 SNHLY, CDR2 FYNNEI. CDR3 length: 16 residues. J was trimmed by 8 bases and V by 3 bases; bases with no gene match: 12. This CDR3 is CASSDGPGTRDHEQFF. In DNA form, the CDR3 reads TGTGCCAGCAGTGATGGGCCCGGGACTAGAGACCATGAGCAGTTCTTC.

The rearrangement uses TRBV11-3 and TRBJ2-1; D gene unclear. Germline V gene data show CDR1 as SGHNT and CDR2 as YENEEA. The germline V and J ends were trimmed by 3 bases and 6 bases, with 6 bases remaining between them. The length of the CDR3 is 12 residues. CDR3 in amino acids: CASSLYPNEQFF. The CDR3 bases are TGTGCCAGCAGCTTGTATCCCAATGAGCAGTTCTTC. Full variable domain (remainder filled in from reference TRBV11-3 and TRBJ2-1): EAGVVQSPRYKIIEKKQPVAFWCNPISGHNTLYWYLQNLGQGPELLIRYENEEAVDDSQLPKDRFSAERLKGVDSTLKIQPAELGDSAVYLCASSLYPNEQFFGPGTRLTVL.

This clone has just one count. The V call is TRBV7-2, the J call TRBJ1-5, with D tentatively TRBD1 (5 bases). The V and J ends lost 3 bases and 6 bases respectively, with 6 bases between them. Germline-derived CDR1 and CDR2 are SGHTA and FQGNSA. The CDR3 has 12 residues. The CDR3 nucleotides read TGTGCCAGCAGCTTGACAGCTCAGCCCCAGCATTTT. Translated: CASSLTAQPQHF.

The rearrangement joins TRBV7-2 to TRBJ2-3; D unresolved. The CDR3 runs to 13 residues. V dropped 5 bases and J dropped 6 bases, with 12 bases sitting between them. Per germline, CDR1 SGHTA and CDR2 FQGNSA. CDR3 coding DNA: TGTGCCAGCAGCCCCCGATCTGGGGATACGCAGTATTTT. Translated, it gives CASSPRSGDTQYF.

The chain has TRBV6-6 and TRBJ1-1; the D is unclear. The germline V and J ends were trimmed by 4 bases and 4 bases, with 13 bases remaining between them. The CDR3 extends over 14 amino acids. Germline loops: CDR1 MNHNY, CDR2 SVGAGI (reference sequence). This CDR3 reads CASSFRTAGTEAFF. CDR3 nucleotides: TGTGCCAGCAGTTTCCGGACCGCTGGCACTGAAGCTTTCTTT.

V gene TRBV5-1 combines with J gene TRBJ2-1; 7 bases match TRBD1. Trimming at V came to 1 base and at J to 2 bases, leaving 0 bases not matched to a gene. Germline loops: CDR1 SGHRS, CDR2 YFSETQ. This CDR3 has 14 amino acids. The CDR3 coding sequence is TGCGCCAGCAGCTTGAGGGGGCCCTACAATGAGCAGTTCTTC. Translated: CASSLRGPYNEQFF.

Only a few counts were recorded for this clone. This sequence joins TRBV7-9 and TRBJ2-2; D ambiguous. The CDR3 sequence is 17 residues long. Germline CDR1 is SEHNR and CDR2 is FQNEAQ (reference sequence). Deletions cut 1 base from V and 1 base from J, with 13 bases between. The CDR3 region has the DNA TGTGCCAGCAGCTTAGATTCTGGCAGTTGGAACACCGGGGAGCTGTTTTTT. Protein sequence: CASSLDSGSWNTGELFF.

The chain recombines TRBV7-9 with TRBJ2-5; tentative D call: TRBD2 (6 bases). The CDR3 totals 10 residues. V lost 11 bases to trimming and J lost 5 bases, with 9 bases between them. Germline-derived CDR1 and CDR2 are SEHNR and FQNEAQ (reference sequence). In nucleotides, the CDR3 is TGTGCCTGCGGGGTCGAGACCCAGTACTTC. Translation gives CACGVETQYF.

The chain joins TRBV7-2 to TRBJ2-5; 7 bases line up with TRBD1. This CDR3 spans 13 amino acids. Germline assignment: CDR1 SGHTA and CDR2 FQGNSA. The V segment lost 4 bases and the J segment 7 bases; nucleotides outside the gene matches: 6. CDR3 protein: CASSSGNRGTQYF. CDR3 bases: TGTGCCAGCAGCTCAGGAAACAGGGGGACCCAGTACTTC.

The table lists this clone with a few counts. The chain links TRBV9 to TRBJ2-1; D assignment may be TRBD1 or TRBD2 (6 bases each). V gave up 4 bases and J gave up 4 bases, with 18 bases separating them. This CDR3 comprises 16 residues. CDR1 is SGDLS and CDR2 is YYNGEE in the germline V gene. DNA for the CDR3: TGTGCCAGCAGCCCAGGTTGGGGGGCGACTTACAATGAGCAGTTCTTC. Amino acids: CASSPGWGATYNEQFF.

DNA of the CDR3: TGTGCCAGTAGCCCCGGACAGGTAGAGGGAGAGACCCAGTACTTC. It codes for CASSPGQVEGETQYF. This rearrangement joins TRBV19 to TRBJ2-5, with 7 nucleotides matching TRBD1. V was pared by 6 bases and J by 4 bases, with 11 bases of the junction left unmatched. The CDR3 is 15 residues long. Germline V CDR1 and CDR2: LNHDA, SQIVND (reference sequence).

V gene TRBV10-2 combines with J gene TRBJ1-1; D is ambiguous. Germline CDR1 and CDR2: WSHSY and SAAADI. The ends were cut back, 1 base at V and 2 bases at J, with 5 bases in the middle. This CDR3 has 13 amino acids. The CDR3 region is CASSEWVNTEAFF. DNA of the CDR3: TGCGCCAGCAGTGAGTGGGTTAACACTGAAGCTTTCTTT.

The chain joins TRBV27 to TRBJ2-7; the D call may be TRBD1 or TRBD2 (5 bases each). The CDR3 loop spans 13 amino acids. Trimming stripped 3 bases from V and 7 bases from J, with 13 bases between. CDR1 is MNHEY, CDR2 SMNVEV, per germline (reference sequence). DNA for the CDR3: TGTGCCAGCAGTTTCAGAGGGGTTGGGGAGCAGTACTTC. This encodes CASSFRGVGEQYF.

The genes are TRBV5-4 and TRBJ1-2; D is possibly TRBD1 (6 bases). This CDR3 has 15 amino acids. CDR1 and CDR2 from the germline V gene are SGHNT and YYREEE (reference sequence). Trimming left V 0 bases short and J 6 bases short, with 15 bases between. CDR3 bases: TGTGCCAGCAGCTTGGCCAGAGGACAGAGTAATGGCTACACCTTC. Translated, it gives CASSLARGQSNGYTF.

This sequence joins TRBV2 and TRBJ1-1; tentative D call: TRBD1 (5 bases). The CDR3 spans 14 residues. In germline, CDR1 is SNHLY, CDR2 FYNNEI. V gave up 7 bases and J gave up 3 bases, with 15 bases separating them. CDR3 nucleotides: TGTGCCAGCAATACTTCCCCAGGGTACACTGAAGCTTTCTTT. This codes for CASNTSPGYTEAFF.

The table lists this clone with a few counts. This chain uses TRBV7-9 with TRBJ2-1, with D unclear. The ends were cut back, 3 bases at V and 8 bases at J, with 5 bases in the middle. The CDR3 is 11 residues long. The germline CDR1 and CDR2 sequences are SEHNR and FQNEAQ (reference sequence). CDR3 nucleotides: TGTGCCAGCAGCTTCGTGGATGAGCAGTTCTTC. It specifies CASSFVDEQFF.

The chain carries TRBV6-1 and TRBJ1-3, with D possibly TRBD1 on 5 matching bases. The CDR3 length is 14 residues. Germline assignment: CDR1 MNHNS and CDR2 SASEGT. Trimming took off 6 bases at V and 5 bases at J, with 14 bases between the two ends. CDR3 loop: CASRGEDARNTIYF. The DNA of the CDR3 is TGTGCCAGCAGGGGGGAGGATGCCCGAAACACCATATATTTT.

The count of this clone is one. The chain couples TRBV10-3 to TRBJ1-2; unclear D gene. The CDR3 contains 14 residues. The V gene's germline CDR1 is ENHRY and CDR2 SYGVKD. Trimming took 0 bases from V and 5 from J, leaving 10 bases between them. In nucleotides, the CDR3 is TGTGCCATCAGTGAGTCAAGAACGTTATATGGCTACACCTTC. Translation gives CAISESRTLYGYTF.

The chain is built from TRBV5-4 and TRBJ2-2, with 8 bases matching TRBD2. This CDR3 has 14 residues. Germline-derived CDR1 and CDR2 are SGHNT and YYREEE (reference sequence). V dropped 2 bases and J dropped 5; count of bases not matched to a gene: 2. CDR3 in amino acids: CASSFTGGTGELFF. Written as DNA, the CDR3 is TGTGCCAGCAGCTTTACGGGGGGGACCGGGGAGCTGTTTTTT.

This sequence joins TRBV5-6 and TRBJ2-5, with 9 bases fitting TRBD1. Germline V CDR1 and CDR2: SGHDT, YYEEEE. This CDR3 contains 16 residues. Germline trimming cut 4 bases from V and 4 bases from J; bases unmatched to any gene: 11. The CDR3 region has the DNA TGTGCCAGCAGCCCCCCGGGACAGGGTGAAAGAGAGACCCAGTACTTC. Protein sequence: CASSPPGQGERETQYF. The variable domain in full, with the rest retrieved from reference TRBV5-6 and TRBJ2-5, is DAGVTQSPTHLIKTRGQQVTLRCSPKSGHDTVSWYQQALGQGPQFIFQYYEEEERQRGNFPDRFSGHQFPNYSSELNVNALLLGDSALYLCASSPPGQGERETQYFGPGTRLLVL.

This chain connects TRBV9 to TRBJ2-1; 12 bases map to TRBD2. The CDR3 loop spans 15 amino acids. Trimming took 3 bases from V and 4 from J; bases not matched to a gene: 2. Germline V lookup: CDR1 SGDLS, CDR2 YYNGEE. The CDR3 DNA reads TGTGCCAGCAGCGAGGGGACTAGCGGGTACAATGAGCAGTTCTTC. Its protein is CASSEGTSGYNEQFF.

V and J are TRBV6-6 and TRBJ1-1, with 9 bases matching TRBD1. With 5 bases clipped from V and 5 bases from J, the junction kept 9 bases outside the gene matches. The length of the CDR3 is 15 residues. Germline lookup yields CDR1 MNHNY and CDR2 SVGAGI (reference sequence). CDR3 protein: CASSPGTGKGTEAFF. CDR3 DNA: TGTGCCAGCAGTCCCGGGACAGGGAAGGGGACTGAAGCTTTCTTT.

The CDR3 sequence: CASSRTGGPSYEQYF. DNA of the CDR3: TGTGCCAGCAGTCGGACAGGGGGGCCATCCTACGAGCAGTACTTC. The V gene is TRBV5-6, the J gene TRBJ2-7; 10 bases align to TRBD1. This CDR3 region has 15 residues. The V gene's germline CDR1 is SGHDT and CDR2 YYEEEE. Losses at the gene ends were 5 bases for V and 1 base for J; bases not matched to a gene: 6.

V usage is TRBV27 and J usage is TRBJ1-2; 8 nucleotides agree with TRBD1. This CDR3 contains 14 residues. The germline V gene has CDR1 MNHEY and CDR2 SMNVEV (reference sequence). The junction had 9 bases not matched to a gene; V was cut back by 6 bases and J by 6 bases. The CDR3 is CASRPGQGRNGYTF. The DNA for the CDR3 is TGTGCCAGCAGACCCGGACAGGGTAGAAATGGCTACACCTTC.